This T cell receptor (beta chain) was sequenced in a study of molecular identifiers for immune sequencing clone quantification. Study-level findings and limits: Clones exceeding 20 RNA copies carried over 99% of effector molecules but under 1% of naive-cell molecules.

Concerning this clonotype itself: Antigen specificity is unknown.

Previously described methods and listed TCR primers were employed for the bulk TCR libraries. TCRdb used MiXCR to reprocess the PCR reads, holding one entry per CDR3 protein. The table has 75,000 to 95,000 distinct CDR3 sequences, roughly 23% seen once; the top ten hold 0.75% to 0.9%. The germline CDR1 and CDR2 sequences are SGHAT and FQNNGV. V trimming: 6 bases; J trimming: 4 bases; junction bases outside the gene matches: 10. CDR3 length: 16 residues. The CD8+CD4-CCR7+CD45RA+ phenotype defined the sorted naive CD8 T cells. Sequenced: naive CD8+ T cells from blood, with Jurkat cell RNA spiked in. Stated subset: FACS-sorted CD8+CD4-CCR7+CD45RA+ naive T cells. This TCR was recovered from a human donor in good health. Some libraries in this study had Jurkat cell RNA spiked in. V is TRBV11-2 and J is TRBJ2-4; TRBD1 aligns across 9 bases. The CDR3 DNA reads as TGTGCCAGCAGTTCCTCCGGGACAGGGTTAAAAAACATTCAGTACTTC. It is translated as CASSSSGTGLKNIQYF.